This T cell receptor beta chain was documented in a study of technical replicates of blood from a handful of donors. Germline assignment: CDR1 LNHNV and CDR2 YYDKDF (reference sequence). The CDR3 is made up of 15 amino acids. V was clipped by 3 bases and J by 5 bases, with 13 bases between them. Method: immunoSEQ multiplex PCR; TCRdb's copy keeps in-frame clones and lacks some. The sample holds 13,000 or so clones; 85% to 95% are singletons and the top ten take approximately 6%. This TCR came from a human donor in good health. What was sequenced was PBMCs. This chain links TRBV15 with TRBJ1-4; D perhaps matches TRBD1 (5 bases). The CDR3, as DNA: TGTGCCACCAGCAGGAGGAGGGACCCCAATGAAAAACTGTTTTTT. It is translated as CATSRRRDPNEKLFF.